Reported below is one T cell receptor (beta chain). This clonotype appeared a few times. This receptor's antigen is unknown. Base-call qualities are not available, and no considerably larger clone is one nucleotide away. The sample's treatment or condition, from its label and the paper: approximately 11-day PBMC culture with coronavirus spike peptide pools or control peptides (ViraFEST assay). To expand antigen-specific T cells with peptide pools and then pick out the expanded clonotypes through TCR sequencing, the study relied on the ViraFEST assay. The convalescent patients' positive SARS-CoV-2 PCR tests were from March to December 2020, which was before the Alpha, Beta and Delta variants emerged in the United States. PBMCs were cultured at under 2.5 million per well in IMDM supplemented with about 5.5% human AB serum and around 9.5 IU/ml IL-2, with approximately 11 ug/ml peptide pools added. Half of the culture medium was replaced with fresh IL-2-containing medium on days 3 and 7. After approximately 11 days of culture, CD4+ T cells were isolated by negative selection with the EasySep CD4+ T cell isolation kit. Ficoll-Paque Plus gradient centrifugation was used to isolate PBMCs from whole blood, and the isolated PBMCs were then either used fresh or cryopreserved at -140C. Triplicate wells were generally used for each culture condition.

This sample was included in a study of vaccination and CD4 T cells after COVID-19 (dated 2022 in TCRdb). General notes on the study: SARS-CoV-2 positivity had been established in the convalescent patients by nasal swab PCR, and mild disease was recorded in under ten of these patients and severe disease in one. The convalescent cohort comprised six males and four females, including two Hispanic individuals, seven Caucasians, two Asians and one multiracial person. Two doses of either the Pfizer-BioNTech BNT162b2 vaccine (n=8) or the Moderna mRNA-1273 vaccine (n=2) were administered to participants. Post-COVID blood samples from convalescent patients were collected a median of roughly 100 days after diagnosis, with a range of roughly 35 to 180 days. Post-vaccine blood samples were obtained a median of about 72 days after the second vaccine dose, with a range of roughly 14 to 241 days. Culture stimuli were overlapping spike peptide pools from SARS-CoV-2 and from the common cold coronaviruses HCoV-NL63, HCoV-OC43 and HCoV-229E. In control cultures, a CEFX viral epitope pool was used as positive control, an HIV-1 Nef peptide pool was used as negative control, or no peptide was added. The spike-specific CD4+ TCR repertoire was compared before and after mRNA vaccination in under 11 COVID-19 convalescent patients and a few infection-naive healthy vaccine recipients.

Libraries were prepared through PCR. TCR sequencing of DNA from cultured CD4+ T cells used the Oncomine TCR Beta short-read assay at the Johns Hopkins FTIC core. The QIAamp micro DNA kit was used to extract genomic DNA from the cultured CD4+ T cells. Oncomine TCR Beta libraries from cultured CD4+ T cells were pooled using unique dual indexes and sequenced on an Illumina iSeq 100. As for the original processing: Non-productive sequences were filtered out, and CDR3s that did not start with C, did not end with F or W, or were shorter than 7 amino acids were discarded. Antigen-specific clonotypes were identified using the MANAFEST web application through comparison of peptide-stimulated wells with reference and other culture wells. For a clone to be called positive, the clone needed an FDR below 0.05, an odds ratio above 5, and a productive frequency above 0.1% in at least two of three replicate wells. A clonotype counted as cross-reactive if it showed significant expansion both in the SARS-CoV-2 spike wells and in at least one common cold coronavirus spike condition. CDR3 homology was assessed with Levenshtein distances (stringdist) and unrooted phylogenetic trees (ape) in R version 3.6.1. TCRdb trimmed public reads at Q25 via fastp, called clones via MiXCR and kept in-frame beta chains. Every entry covers one CDR3 protein and lists the most common genes and DNA from its rows. The V and J calls here are based on TCRdb, not the publication. This sample comprises 15,000 or so distinct CDR3 sequences, about 36% of them detected only once. Jointly, the top ten make up about a sixth of the sample.

Results and caveats for the whole study, not just this receptor: Among the post-vaccine SARS-CoV-2-reactive clones in convalescent patients, a median about 87% showed up only after vaccination, which suggests vaccine-specific priming. Nearly all vaccine-specific clones in convalescent patients (304 of 307) were mono-reactive for SARS-CoV-2 spike rather than cross-reactive with common cold coronaviruses. Only a relatively small number of convalescent patients were included in the study, and early timepoints following natural infection were not analyzed. The median number of SARS-CoV-2-reactive clonotypes rose from approximately 20 after infection to 38 after vaccination, but the change was not significant.

Trimming leaves V shorter by 5 bases and J shorter by 6 bases, with the junction holding 9 bases beyond the gene matches. According to the germline V gene, CDR1 reads MNHNS and CDR2 reads SASEGT. CDR3 length: 15 amino acids, cysteine to phenylalanine. CDR3 DNA only is kept here, 45 bases in frame from base 1. This clonotype was sampled from a human donor with COVID-19. The sample consisted of cultured CD4+ T cells from blood. The sequence is built from TRBV6-1 and TRBJ1-2; 10 of the junction bases match TRBD1. Read as DNA, the sequence is TGTGCCAGCAGTCCCGCTGACAGGGGGCGCAATGGCTACACCTTC. This sequence encodes CASSPADRGRNGYTF.